What follows are 10 T cell receptor beta chains derived from one specimen sequenced in a study of blood T cells in healthy people across ages. A second PCR, run for about 7 to 11 cycles, used a sample-barcoded 5' primer plus a J-beta primer mix. One entry per CDR3 protein results from TCRdb running MiXCR on the 5' RACE reads. The sample lists roughly 500,000 distinct CDR3 sequences; roughly 29% were seen once. Sequenced: blood. The receptors were gathered from a woman in her 70s in good health.

This clonotype was counted only a few times. The J gene is TRBJ1-2, the V gene TRBV27; the D is unclear. The CDR3 consists of 13 residues. V lost 4 bases and J 8 bases, leaving 14 bases between the germline ends. Germline assignment: CDR1 MNHEY and CDR2 SMNVEV (reference sequence). The CDR3: CASSSWRKGGYTF. The CDR3 nucleotides read TGTGCCAGCAGTTCTTGGAGGAAAGGAGGCTACACCTTC.

V gene TRBV4-1 combines with J gene TRBJ1-1; no clear D. Germline CDR1 MGHRA, CDR2 YSYEKL. Trimming took 2 bases from V and 4 from J, leaving 11 bases between them. The CDR3 length is 14 residues. The CDR3 coding sequence is TGCGCCAGCAGCCAATCAGCAGTGGGCACTGAAGCTTTCTTT. This gives the protein CASSQSAVGTEAFF.

This clonotype turned up a few times. This chain joins TRBV29-1 and TRBJ1-2; D may be TRBD1 (5 bases). The CDR3 loop spans 13 amino acids. The V gene's germline CDR1 is SQVTM and CDR2 ANQGSEA. V gave up 6 bases and J gave up 8 bases, with 19 bases separating them. The CDR3 loop is CSVEYGAGGGYTF. The CDR3 DNA is TGCAGCGTCGAATACGGGGCGGGCGGAGGCTACACCTTC.

The V and J genes are TRBV20-1 and TRBJ2-5; 8 bases match TRBD1. Trimming took 5 bases from V and 5 from J; bases not matched to a gene: 7. CDR1 and CDR2 from the germline V gene are DFQATT and SNEGSKA (reference sequence). The CDR3 spans 13 residues. CDR3 sequence: CSADDRGDETQYF. The CDR3 DNA is TGCAGTGCTGATGACAGGGGTGACGAGACCCAGTACTTC.

The rearrangement uses TRBV6-1 and TRBJ1-2; no clear D. Germline CDR1 reads MNHNS; CDR2 reads SASEGT. The CDR3 contains 13 residues. Trimming shortened V by 2 bases and J by 4 bases, and 8 bases separated the two germline ends. CDR3 DNA sequence: TGTGCCAGCAGTGAATCGAGAGGCTATGGCTACACCTTC. Translated: CASSESRGYGYTF.

This clonotype was seen a handful of times. The chain employs TRBV7-2 and TRBJ2-5, with a tentative D call TRBD2 (5 bases). Germline CDR1 SGHTA, CDR2 FQGNSA. The V and J ends lost 5 bases and 2 bases respectively, with 9 bases between them. There are 13 residues in the CDR3. CDR3 nucleotide sequence: TGTGCCAGCAGCGCGGAGGTACAAGAGACCCAGTACTTC. It is translated as CASSAEVQETQYF.

DNA of the CDR3: TGTGCCAGCAGCACAGCGGGGGGCCTAACCAATGAGCAGTTCTTC. This encodes CASSTAGGLTNEQFF. The rearrangement links TRBV7-2 to TRBJ2-5; 9 nucleotides agree with TRBD2. The DNA matches TRBJ2-1 better at its end, which makes the J call doubtful. This CDR3 spans 15 amino acids. Germline CDR1 is SGHTA and CDR2 is FQGNSA.

This clonotype showed up just a few times. This chain uses TRBV5-1 with TRBJ2-2, with 8 bases matching TRBD1. The junction had 6 bases not matched to a gene; V was cut back by 4 bases and J by 1 base. The CDR3 totals 16 residues. Germline lookup yields CDR1 SGHRS and CDR2 YFSETQ. The CDR3 region is CASSPRTGLNTGELFF. The CDR3 coding sequence is TGCGCCAGCAGCCCCCGGACAGGGCTGAACACCGGGGAGCTGTTTTTT.

The table lists this clonotype with a few counts. One junction end disagrees with the germline gene, perhaps due to a read error. The rearrangement joins TRBV7-9 to TRBJ1-4; D not resolved. CDR1 is SEHNR and CDR2 is FQNEAQ in the germline V gene (reference sequence). There are 14 residues in the CDR3. The CDR3 loop reads CASSLDTTSEKLFF. In nucleotides, the CDR3 is TGTGCCAGCAGCTTGGATACAACTAGTGAAAAACTGTTTTTT.

This clonotype turned up a few times. This sequence joins TRBV11-3 and TRBJ2-1; TRBD2 is a possible D gene (5 bases). Trimming pared 8 bases from V and 0 bases from J, leaving 11 bases between. Germline V gene sequence: CDR1 SGHNT, CDR2 YENEEA. The CDR3 has 14 amino acids. The CDR3 bases are TGTGCCAGCGCCGGGCTAGCCTCCTACAATGAGCAGTTCTTC. Translation gives CASAGLASYNEQFF.